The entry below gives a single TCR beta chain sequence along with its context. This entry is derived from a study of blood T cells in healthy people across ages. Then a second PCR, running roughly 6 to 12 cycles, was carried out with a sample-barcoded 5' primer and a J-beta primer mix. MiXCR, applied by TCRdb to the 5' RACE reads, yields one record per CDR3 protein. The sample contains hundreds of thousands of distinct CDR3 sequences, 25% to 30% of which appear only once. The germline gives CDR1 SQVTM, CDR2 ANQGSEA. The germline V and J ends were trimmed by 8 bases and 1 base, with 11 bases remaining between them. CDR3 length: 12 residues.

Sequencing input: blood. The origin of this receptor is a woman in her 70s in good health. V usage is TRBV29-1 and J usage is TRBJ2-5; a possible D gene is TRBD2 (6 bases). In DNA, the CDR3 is TGCAGCATCAACGGGGGCCAAGAGACCCAGTACTTC. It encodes CSINGGQETQYF.